This TCR beta chain was sequenced for a study of blood T cell repertoires in COVID-19 (dated by TCRdb to 2020 to 2022). Concerning the study at large: The collaborator samples originated in the United States, Italy and Spain and spanned the acute and convalescent phases of COVID-19. The samples were drawn from the first 160 participants of the ongoing ImmuneRACE study and from 1,254 subjects provided by 6 global collaborators. The repertoires were released in a freely available public database meant as a resource for research on the immune response to SARS-CoV-2. Where available, HLA class I and class II types were obtained from metadata supplied by the sample provider rather than from assay-based typing. The dataset comprised deeply sampled blood TCRbeta repertoires from subjects exposed to, actively infected with, or recovered from COVID-19. Nearly every sample came with metadata listing a de-identified subject ID, COVID-19 status, age in years and sex. The material from the prospective study consisted of cDNA or gDNA derived from T cells, B-cell-depleted T cells, or PBMCs.

This clone was counted a few times. Its target antigen remains unknown. The sample holds no much larger clone one base away, and base qualities are not on file. TCRbeta CDR3 regions were amplified from genomic DNA by means of the immunoSEQ Assay, a bias-controlled multiplex PCR. The study's processing was this. The number of nucleated cells in each sample was estimated from the amplification of reference gene primers within the assay. Sequence reads were collapsed and filtered to measure the absolute abundance of every unique TCRbeta CDR3 rearrangement. Productive Simpson clonality was computed per sample as the square root of Simpson's diversity index over productive rearrangements. The clones in this table, taken by TCRdb from immuneACCESS, are in-frame only. Not every clone is retained; where verified, under half of the shortfall comes from an unresolved V gene, and the cause of the rest is unknown. V, J and clone size reflect that table, while D and trimming were determined from the DNA. Within this sample are roughly 330,000 clones, with more than 75% of them counted one time only. 1.5% to 2% of the sample is taken by the ten largest.

The CDR3, from cysteine to phenylalanine, totals 15 residues. Solely the CDR3 DNA is kept, with 45 bases framed from the first base. The germline V gene yields SGHTA for CDR1 and FQGNSA for CDR2. After removal of 1 base from V and 7 bases from J, the junction retains 7 bases not matched to a gene. Collaborating institutions collected whole blood in K2EDTA tubes following their own protocols. For TCRbeta analysis, collaborator samples were shipped as frozen whole blood, as isolated PBMCs, or as DNA extracted from either sample type. The research as a whole found: The amount of clinical and demographic metadata varied by source and participant and was provided uncurated.

This clonotype was obtained from a woman aged 50 to 65 with acute or convalescent COVID-19. Material for sequencing was peripheral blood. This chain is built from TRBV7-2 and TRBJ1-2, with TRBD1 matching 9 junction bases. The bases are TGTGCCAGCAGCTTAGTGGCGGGGACAGGGTTTGGCTACACCTTC. Its translation reads: CASSLVAGTGFGYTF.